Listed below are T cell receptor beta chains from one sample, sequenced in a study of CD8+ T cells in alopecia areata. The method was immunoSEQ multiplex PCR; TCRdb's version includes in-frame clones alone and lacks a portion of them. Altogether 150,000 to 200,000 clones are present, about three fifths being singletons, with the ten largest covering 15% to 20%. Sequencing used CD4+ T cells sorted from blood, obtained at roughly week 55, from a patient treated with tofacitinib. These receptors originate from a human donor with alopecia areata. Both conserved end residues are part of each CDR3. The order of the fields is clone size, D gene, V gene, J gene, CDR3 protein, CDR3 DNA. A D gene is named only where the DNA matches it firmly. Clone sizes are given selectively: once, few, many, or a class where the clone is expanded.

abundance: .
d_gene: .
v_gene: TRBV7-2
j_gene: TRBJ2-7
CDR3aa: CASSRSDPGYEQYF
CDR3nt: TGTGCCAGCAGCAGGTCGGACCCAGGCTACGAGCAGTACTTC

abundance: few
d_gene: .
v_gene: TRBV29-1
j_gene: TRBJ2-2
CDR3aa: CSVGSTGELFF
CDR3nt: TGCAGCGTTGGGAGCACCGGGGAGCTGTTTTTT

abundance: .
d_gene: .
v_gene: TRBV2
j_gene: TRBJ2-5
CDR3aa: CASSYRGGTQYF
CDR3nt: TGTGCCAGCAGTTACAGGGGGGGGACCCAGTACTTC

abundance: .
d_gene: .
v_gene: TRBV5-1
j_gene: TRBJ1-2
CDR3aa: CASSPSYGSDLGGYTF
CDR3nt: TGCGCCAGCAGCCCGTCCTATGGTTCTGATCTGGGTGGCTACACCTTC

abundance: .
d_gene: .
v_gene: TRBV19
j_gene: TRBJ2-5
CDR3aa: CASSILGTQETQYF
CDR3nt: TGTGCCAGTAGTATACTCGGGACTCAAGAGACCCAGTACTTC

abundance: .
d_gene: TRBD1
v_gene: TRBV5-1
j_gene: TRBJ2-5
CDR3aa: CASSLGTGDQETQYF
CDR3nt: TGCGCCAGCAGCTTGGGGACAGGGGACCAAGAGACCCAGTACTTC

abundance: .
d_gene: .
v_gene: TRBV30
j_gene: TRBJ2-1
CDR3aa: CASTNSMGANEQFF
CDR3nt: TGTGCCTCCACGAATTCGATGGGGGCAAATGAGCAGTTCTTC

abundance: .
d_gene: .
v_gene: TRBV29-1
j_gene: TRBJ2-5
CDR3aa: CSVAPRLLGQETQYF
CDR3nt: TGCAGCGTTGCGCCGCGGCTACTCGGCCAAGAGACCCAGTACTTC

abundance: .
d_gene: .
v_gene: TRBV2
j_gene: TRBJ1-2
CDR3aa: CASRQVLYTF
CDR3nt: TGTGCCAGCCGACAGGTCCTCTACACCTTC

abundance: .
d_gene: .
v_gene: TRBV15
j_gene: TRBJ2-6
CDR3aa: CATKPRGSGANVLTF
CDR3nt: TGTGCCACCAAACCTCGGGGGTCTGGGGCCAACGTCCTGACTTTC

abundance: few
d_gene: .
v_gene: TRBV7-9
j_gene: TRBJ1-6
CDR3aa: CASSSGQNSPLHF
CDR3nt: TGTGCCAGCAGCTCAGGACAGAATTCACCCCTCCACTTT

abundance: .
d_gene: .
v_gene: TRBV7-8
j_gene: TRBJ2-3
CDR3aa: CASRSSSGSETDTQYF
CDR3nt: TGTGCCAGCAGATCTTCAAGTGGTAGCGAGACAGATACGCAGTATTTT

abundance: .
d_gene: .
v_gene: TRBV11-1
j_gene: TRBJ2-7
CDR3aa: CASSPDSPYEQYF
CDR3nt: TGTGCCAGCAGCCCAGACAGTCCCTACGAGCAGTACTTC

abundance: few
d_gene: .
v_gene: TRBV6-5
j_gene: TRBJ1-2
CDR3aa: CASMLGADYGYTF
CDR3nt: TGTGCCAGCATGTTGGGCGCGGACTATGGCTACACCTTC

abundance: .
d_gene: .
v_gene: TRBV6-6
j_gene: TRBJ1-5
CDR3aa: CASRRGEQSNQPQHF
CDR3nt: TGTGCCAGCCGTAGAGGGGAACAAAGCAATCAGCCCCAGCATTTT

abundance: few
d_gene: .
v_gene: TRBV29-1
j_gene: TRBJ2-2
CDR3aa: CSVGLHKNTGELFF
CDR3nt: TGCAGCGTTGGACTCCACAAGAACACCGGGGAGCTGTTTTTT